These 15 T cell receptor beta chains were sequenced from one sample in a study of Graves' ophthalmopathy and Graves' hyperthyroidism (dated by TCRdb to the late 2010s). TCRdb names Illumina HiSeq 2000 as the instrument used. For repertoire sequencing, TCR beta CDR3 regions were amplified from RNA transcripts. HTBI primers and the Qiagen OneStep RT-PCR kit were used in a first-round RT-PCR, which was followed by a second-round multiplex PCR, size selection and purification. TCRdb reworked the public reads: Q25 trimming with fastp, MiXCR clone assembly, productive beta chains retained. Each entry merges the rows of one CDR3 protein and shows their most common DNA and genes. The sample data list roughly 700,000 distinct CDR3 sequences, and around 40% of these were observed just once. About 40% of the sample comes from the top ten. The sample comprised peripheral blood. Every receptor here comes from an adult man with Graves' ophthalmopathy.

The chain joins TRBV2 to TRBJ2-7; D is possibly TRBD2 (7 bases). Germline V gene sequence: CDR1 SNHLY, CDR2 FYNNEI. The CDR3 has 12 amino acids. The V end was cut by 10 bases, the J end by 4 bases, with 14 bases between. The CDR3 is CATKGGDYEQYF. The CDR3 DNA reads TGTGCCACTAAAGGGGGGGATTACGAGCAGTACTTC. The whole variable domain, remainder taken from reference TRBV2 and TRBJ2-7, is EPEVTQTPSHQVTQMGQEVILRCVPISNHLYFYWYRQILGQKVEFLVSFYNNEISEKSEIFDDQFSVERPDGSNFTLKIRSTKLEDSAMYFCATKGGDYEQYFGPGTRLTVT.

Regarding this clonotype: Relative to the germline gene, one junction end is altered; a read error may explain this. The J gene is TRBJ1-1, the V gene TRBV7-2; maybe TRBD1 (5 bases). Germline V gene data show CDR1 as SGHTA and CDR2 as FQGNSA. The CDR3 extends over 15 amino acids. The CDR3 spells CAISSARDGGNEAFF. In nucleotides, the CDR3 is TGTGCCATCAGCTCAGCCAGGGATGGGGGTAATGAAGCTTTCTTT.

The V and J genes are TRBV7-9 and TRBJ1-5; a weak D match, TRBD1 (6 bases). The CDR3 runs to 16 residues. V was trimmed by 6 bases and J by 0 bases, leaving 15 bases between them. Germline V gene data show CDR1 as SEHNR and CDR2 as FQNEAQ (reference sequence). This CDR3 is CASSPRQEFSNQPQHF. For the CDR3, the DNA is TGTGCCAGCAGTCCTCGACAGGAATTTAGCAATCAGCCCCAGCATTTT.

This clonotype was detected many times. With a much larger clone just one base away, this may be a read error. V and J are TRBV7-9 and TRBJ1-1; D remains unclear. CDR3 length: 12 residues. The germline V gene has CDR1 SEHNR and CDR2 FQNEAQ (reference sequence). V lost 3 bases and J lost 1, with 3 bases in between. In DNA, the CDR3 is TGTGCCAGCAGCTTCCCGAACACTGAAGCTTTCTTT. It specifies CASSFPNTEAFF.

Notes on this clonotype: This may stem from a read error, because a much larger clone lies one nucleotide away. CDR3 loop: CSVENRYEQYF. In DNA, the CDR3 is TGCAGCGTTGAAAACAGGTACGAGCAGTACTTC. The rearrangement joins TRBV29-1 to TRBJ2-7; TRBD1 is a possible D gene (5 bases). Germline V CDR1 and CDR2: SQVTM, ANQGSEA. Deletions cut 2 bases from V and 4 bases from J, with 6 bases between. The CDR3 consists of 11 residues.

The V call is TRBV7-2, the J call TRBJ1-6, with TRBD1 identical over 7 bases. This CDR3 spans 17 amino acids. After removal of 5 bases from V and 3 bases from J, the junction contained 10 bases not matched to a gene. CDR1 SGHTA and CDR2 FQGNSA come from the germline V gene. Here the CDR3 reads CASSPRQGPNYNSPLHF. The CDR3 nucleotides are TGTGCCAGCAGCCCGCGACAGGGACCGAACTATAATTCACCCCTCCACTTT.

A word on this clonotype: Compared with germline, one end of the junction differs, possibly owing to a read error. The DNA for the CDR3 is TGTGCCAGCAGTGAACCTGGAAGGCCCCAGCATTTT. The encoded protein is CASSEPGRPQHF. V and J are TRBV10-3 and TRBJ1-5; the D is unclear. The germline V gene encodes CDR1 ENHRY and CDR2 SYGVKD. This CDR3 comprises 12 residues.

The chain carries TRBV2 and TRBJ1-5, with D unresolved. In germline, CDR1 is SNHLY, CDR2 FYNNEI. V was pared by 4 bases and J by 12 bases, with 7 bases between. The CDR3 length is 10 residues. The CDR3 loop is CASSGRGQHF. CDR3 bases: TGTGCCAGCAGTGGGCGCGGCCAGCATTTT.

V and J are TRBV15 and TRBJ2-5, with D uncertain. Looked up from germline, CDR1 is LNHNV and CDR2 is YYDKDF (reference sequence). CDR3 length: 13 residues. Trimming removed 0 bases from V and 11 bases from J, with 13 bases in between. CDR3 bases: TGTGCCACCAGCAGAGAGGATGGACCTAGACAGTACTTC. As protein: CATSREDGPRQYF.

The V and J genes are TRBV25-1 and TRBJ2-7; 7 bases map to TRBD1. Unmatched junction bases numbered 13, after V lost 4 bases and J lost 7 bases. The CDR3 is 15 amino acids. In germline, CDR1 is MGHDK, CDR2 SYGVNS. DNA of the CDR3: TGTGCCAGCAGTGCTAGAAGGACAGGTTTGAGGGAGCAGTACTTC. This encodes CASSARRTGLREQYF.

The V call is TRBV19, the J call TRBJ2-5; D remains ambiguous. Germline V lookup: CDR1 LNHDA, CDR2 SQIVND (reference sequence). V lost 4 bases and J 5 bases, leaving 11 bases between the germline ends. CDR3 size: 13 residues. DNA for the CDR3: TGTGCCAGTAGTAGCCCCTTCGGGGAGACCCAGTACTTC. As protein: CASSSPFGETQYF.

This clonotype has a handful of counts. The chain couples TRBV20-1 to TRBJ1-2; 7 positions match TRBD1. Trimming cost V 1 base and J 4 bases; bases outside gene matches: 6. CDR3 size: 14 residues. Germline values: CDR1 DFQATT, CDR2 SNEGSKA (reference sequence). CDR3 in DNA: TGCAGTGCTAGAGCGAGCAGGGGGGTCTATGGCTACACCTTC. Translated: CSARASRGVYGYTF.

The sample holds many counts of this clonotype. J is TRBJ1-5 and V is TRBV7-8, with D tentatively TRBD1 (6 bases). CDR1 is SGHVS, CDR2 FQNEAQ, per germline. Deletions cut 1 base from V and 1 base from J, with 11 bases between. This CDR3 region has 16 residues. CDR3 DNA: TGTGCCAGCAGCTTAGGTGACAGGCGAAGCAATCAGCCCCAGCATTTT. It is translated as CASSLGDRRSNQPQHF.

This clonotype was counted only a few times. The genes are TRBV19 and TRBJ1-4; TRBD1 is a possible D gene (5 bases). V was shortened by 4 bases and J by 4 bases, with 10 bases between the two germline ends. Germline assignment: CDR1 LNHDA and CDR2 SQIVND (reference sequence). This CDR3 has 14 residues. This chain's CDR3 is CASSTTAYNEKLFF. The CDR3 bases are TGTGCCAGTAGTACGACAGCTTATAATGAAAAACTGTTTTTT.

The chain joins TRBV11-1 to TRBJ2-7, with 9 bases that match TRBD1. The V and J ends lost 5 bases and 7 bases, in that order; junction bases with no gene match: 9. Germline V lookup: CDR1 SGHAT, CDR2 FQDESV (reference sequence). CDR3 size: 14 residues. The CDR3, as DNA: TGTGCCAGCAGCCCCGGGACAGGGACGGGGGAGCAGTACTTC. Protein: CASSPGTGTGEQYF. The variable domain in full, completed from reference TRBV11-1 and TRBJ2-7, reads EAEVAQSPRYKITEKSQAVAFWCDPISGHATLYWYRQILGQGPELLVQFQDESVVDDSQLPKDRFSAERLKGVDSTLKIQPAELGDSAMYLCASSPGTGTGEQYFGPGTRLTVT.